The rows below give T cell receptor beta chains drawn from one sample of a study of T-cell memory formation after mild COVID-19. MiXCR, applied by TCRdb to the 5' RACE reads, yields one record per CDR3 protein. This sample has more than 250,000 distinct CDR3 sequences, with 16% found just once. Source material: PBMCs or a T cell subset sorted from them (not recorded which). Receptors were obtained from a man between 18 and 35 years old who had mild COVID-19 (a few samples of this study predate the infection). Cell type and time point are not known. Both conserved end residues are part of each CDR3. A D gene is named only where the DNA matches it firmly. For some rows the clone size is stated as once, few or many, or as a class when expanded; others skip it.

D gene: TRBD2; V gene: TRBV6-6; clone size: NA; J gene: TRBJ2-1; CDR3 DNA: TGTGCCAGTAGTTATGTTGCGGGGGGGAATGAGCAGTTCTTC; CDR3 protein: CASSYVAGGNEQFF
D gene: NA; V gene: TRBV7-8; clone size: few; J gene: TRBJ1-1; CDR3 DNA: TGTGCCAGCAGCAACTGGGGCTTGGAAGCTTTCTTT; CDR3 protein: CASSNWGLEAFF
D gene: NA; V gene: TRBV27; clone size: few; J gene: TRBJ1-5; CDR3 DNA: TGTGCCAGCAGTTTAGGCAGTGCTCAGCCCCAGCATTTT; CDR3 protein: CASSLGSAQPQHF
D gene: NA; V gene: TRBV7-2; clone size: many; J gene: TRBJ2-7; CDR3 DNA: TGTGCCAGCAGCTTAGGATTTTCTGATACCTACGAGCAGTACTTC; CDR3 protein: CASSLGFSDTYEQYF
D gene: NA; V gene: TRBV7-6; clone size: NA; J gene: TRBJ2-3; CDR3 DNA: TGTGCCAGCAGCTTAGTCGGGGGAGATTCTAGCACAGATACGCAGTATTTT; CDR3 protein: CASSLVGGDSSTDTQYF
D gene: TRBD2; V gene: TRBV12-3/TRBV12-4; clone size: NA; J gene: TRBJ2-5; CDR3 DNA: TGTGCCAGCACTCCCTCCGGGACTACCGAAGAGACCCAGTACTTC; CDR3 protein: CASTPSGTTEETQYF
D gene: NA; V gene: TRBV3-1; clone size: NA; J gene: TRBJ1-1; CDR3 DNA: TGTGCCAGCAGCCAAGAGGGACGCCGGAAAGCTTTCTTT; CDR3 protein: CASSQEGRRKAFF
D gene: NA; V gene: TRBV28; clone size: NA; J gene: TRBJ1-5; CDR3 DNA: TGTGCCAGCAGAAGGGGGTCGGGTCAGCCCCAGCATTTT; CDR3 protein: CASRRGSGQPQHF
D gene: NA; V gene: TRBV6-2/TRBV6-3; clone size: NA; J gene: TRBJ2-7; CDR3 DNA: TGTGCCAGCGGCGCAGGGTTCACCTACGAGCAGTACTTC; CDR3 protein: CASGAGFTYEQYF
D gene: TRBD1; V gene: TRBV7-2; clone size: NA; J gene: TRBJ1-5; CDR3 DNA: TGTGCCAGCAGCACCCGGACAGGTGAGGGTCAGCCCCAGCATTTT; CDR3 protein: CASSTRTGEGQPQHF
D gene: NA; V gene: TRBV28; clone size: few; J gene: TRBJ2-1; CDR3 DNA: TGTGCCAGCAGTGGGGGGACAGATCACAATGAGCAGTTCTTC; CDR3 protein: CASSGGTDHNEQFF
D gene: NA; V gene: TRBV5-1; clone size: many; J gene: TRBJ2-2; CDR3 DNA: TGCGCCAGCAGCGAGGACGGTCCGAACACCGGGGAGCTGTTTTTT; CDR3 protein: CASSEDGPNTGELFF
D gene: NA; V gene: TRBV7-2; clone size: few; J gene: TRBJ2-3; CDR3 DNA: TGTGCCAGCAGCTTAGAGTCCCCAGATACGCAGTATTTT; CDR3 protein: CASSLESPDTQYF
D gene: TRBD1; V gene: TRBV6-2/TRBV6-3; clone size: few; J gene: TRBJ2-1; CDR3 DNA: TGTGCCAGCAGTTGGGACAGGGGCAATGAGCAGTTCTTC; CDR3 protein: CASSWDRGNEQFF
D gene: NA; V gene: TRBV11-2; clone size: NA; J gene: TRBJ2-5; CDR3 DNA: TGTGCCAGCAGCTTAGCCCCACCTCGAGAGACCCAGTACTTC; CDR3 protein: CASSLAPPRETQYF
D gene: TRBD1; V gene: TRBV7-2; clone size: NA; J gene: TRBJ1-1; CDR3 DNA: TGTGCCAGCAGCTTAATCCCAGGGGGTATTGAAGCTTTCTTT; CDR3 protein: CASSLIPGGIEAFF
D gene: TRBD2; V gene: TRBV27; clone size: NA; J gene: TRBJ2-1; CDR3 DNA: TGTGCCAGCAGACCGGGGGGACTCCTGGGCTGGGCTGGGCTGGATGAGCAGTTCTTC; CDR3 protein: CASRPGGLLGWAGLDEQFF
D gene: TRBD1; V gene: TRBV7-3; clone size: many; J gene: TRBJ1-1; CDR3 DNA: TGTGCCAGCAGCTGGTACAGGGGATCTGAAGCTTTCTTT; CDR3 protein: CASSWYRGSEAFF
D gene: NA; V gene: TRBV11-2; clone size: NA; J gene: TRBJ2-3; CDR3 DNA: TGTGCCAGCAGAGGGGGGCCCCACACAGATACGCAGTATTTT; CDR3 protein: CASRGGPHTDTQYF
D gene: TRBD2; V gene: TRBV9; clone size: few; J gene: TRBJ2-5; CDR3 DNA: TGTGCCAGCAGCGCGGGGACTAGCGGACAAGAGACCCAGTACTTC; CDR3 protein: CASSAGTSGQETQYF
D gene: TRBD2; V gene: TRBV12-3/TRBV12-4; clone size: NA; J gene: TRBJ2-7; CDR3 DNA: TGTGCCAGCAGGCCTAGCGGGGGACCCTACGAGCAGTACTTC; CDR3 protein: CASRPSGGPYEQYF
D gene: NA; V gene: TRBV7-9; clone size: few; J gene: TRBJ2-7; CDR3 DNA: TGTGCCAGCAGCTCGGGACACCCCTACGAGCAGTACTTC; CDR3 protein: CASSSGHPYEQYF
D gene: NA; V gene: TRBV5-4; clone size: NA; J gene: TRBJ2-3; CDR3 DNA: TGTGCCAGCAGCGAAGGACAGAGCACAGATACGCAGTATTTT; CDR3 protein: CASSEGQSTDTQYF
D gene: NA; V gene: TRBV11-2; clone size: NA; J gene: TRBJ2-5; CDR3 DNA: TGTGCCAGCAGCCCTACGACGGGAAGCCAAGAGACCCAGTACTTC; CDR3 protein: CASSPTTGSQETQYF
D gene: NA; V gene: TRBV5-1; clone size: few; J gene: TRBJ2-7; CDR3 DNA: TGCGCCAGCAGCCCGACCGGGACTCTCTCCTACGAGCAGTACTTC; CDR3 protein: CASSPTGTLSYEQYF
D gene: NA; V gene: TRBV20-1; clone size: few; J gene: TRBJ2-5; CDR3 DNA: TGCAGTGCTAGGCTCGCGGGTGGAACAAAGACCCAGTACTTC; CDR3 protein: CSARLAGGTKTQYF
D gene: TRBD1; V gene: TRBV5-1; clone size: NA; J gene: TRBJ2-5; CDR3 DNA: TGCGCCAGCAGCTTACAGGGGGTAGGGGAGACCCAGTACTTC; CDR3 protein: CASSLQGVGETQYF
D gene: NA; V gene: TRBV6-2/TRBV6-3; clone size: few; J gene: TRBJ2-1; CDR3 DNA: TGTGCCAGCAGTTACAACGGGTGGAACAATGAGCAGTTCTTC; CDR3 protein: CASSYNGWNNEQFF